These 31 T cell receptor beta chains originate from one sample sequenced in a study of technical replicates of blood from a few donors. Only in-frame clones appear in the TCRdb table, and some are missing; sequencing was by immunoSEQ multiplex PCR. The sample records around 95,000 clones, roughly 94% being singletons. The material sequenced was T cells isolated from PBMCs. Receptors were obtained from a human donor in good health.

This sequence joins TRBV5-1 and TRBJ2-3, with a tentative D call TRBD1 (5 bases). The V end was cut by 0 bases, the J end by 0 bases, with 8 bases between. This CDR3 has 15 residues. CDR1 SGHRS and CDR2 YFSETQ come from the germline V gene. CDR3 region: CASSLGTTSTDTQYF. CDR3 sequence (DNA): TGCGCCAGCAGCTTGGGGACAACCAGCACAGATACGCAGTATTTT.

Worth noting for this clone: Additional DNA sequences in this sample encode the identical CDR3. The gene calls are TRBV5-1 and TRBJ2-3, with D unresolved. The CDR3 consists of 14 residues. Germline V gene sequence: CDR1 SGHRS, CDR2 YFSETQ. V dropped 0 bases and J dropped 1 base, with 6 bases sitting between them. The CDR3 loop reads CASSLGGGTDTQYF. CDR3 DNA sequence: TGCGCCAGCAGCTTGGGCGGAGGCACAGATACGCAGTATTTT.

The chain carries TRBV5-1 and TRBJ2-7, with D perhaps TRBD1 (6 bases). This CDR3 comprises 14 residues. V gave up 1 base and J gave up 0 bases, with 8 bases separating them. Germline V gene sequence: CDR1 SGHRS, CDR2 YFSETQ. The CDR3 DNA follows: TGCGCCAGCAGCTTGACAGGGAACTCCTACGAGCAGTACTTC. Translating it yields CASSLTGNSYEQYF.

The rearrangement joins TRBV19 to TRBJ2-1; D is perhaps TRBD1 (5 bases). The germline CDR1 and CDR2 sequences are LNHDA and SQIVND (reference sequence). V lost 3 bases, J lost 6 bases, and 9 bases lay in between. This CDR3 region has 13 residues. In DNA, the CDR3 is TGTGCCAGTAGTATCGACAGCATCAATGAGCAGTTCTTC. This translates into CASSIDSINEQFF.

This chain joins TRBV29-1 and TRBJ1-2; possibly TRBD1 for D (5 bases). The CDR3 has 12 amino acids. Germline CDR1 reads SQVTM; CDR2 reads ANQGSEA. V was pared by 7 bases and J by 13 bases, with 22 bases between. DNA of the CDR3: TGCAGCGACCGGGACTTTGGCATGGGTGGCACCTTC. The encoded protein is CSDRDFGMGGTF.

The CDR3 loop reads CASSPQGKVGTGDWQPQHF. CDR3 sequence (DNA): TGTGCCAGCTCACCACAGGGGAAAGTAGGGACAGGGGATTGGCAGCCCCAGCATTTT. The rearrangement uses TRBV18 and TRBJ1-5, with 10 bases aligning to TRBD1. This CDR3 region has 19 residues. Germline V gene sequence: CDR1 KGHSH, CDR2 LQKENI. V lost 1 base and J lost 7; bases outside the gene matches: 16.

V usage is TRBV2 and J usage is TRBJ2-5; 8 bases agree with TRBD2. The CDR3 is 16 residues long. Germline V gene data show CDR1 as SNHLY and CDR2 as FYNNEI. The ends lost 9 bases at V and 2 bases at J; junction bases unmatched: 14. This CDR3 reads CARTPYLLAAQETQYF. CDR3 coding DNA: TGTGCCAGGACACCCTACTTACTAGCGGCTCAAGAGACCCAGTACTTC.

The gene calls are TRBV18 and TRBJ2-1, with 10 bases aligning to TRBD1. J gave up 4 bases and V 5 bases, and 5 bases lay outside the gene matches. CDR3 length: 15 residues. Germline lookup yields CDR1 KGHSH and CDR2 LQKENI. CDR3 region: CASSVDRGEYNEQFF. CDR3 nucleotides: TGTGCCAGCTCAGTGGACAGGGGGGAATACAATGAGCAGTTCTTC.

This CDR3 reads CASSNTENQPQHF. In DNA, the CDR3 is TGTGCCAGTAGTAACACGGAGAATCAGCCCCAGCATTTT. The V call is TRBV19, the J call TRBJ1-5, with D unclear. V was cut by 4 bases and J by 4 bases, with 8 bases left in between. The CDR3 length is 13 residues. Looked up from germline, CDR1 is LNHDA and CDR2 is SQIVND (reference sequence).

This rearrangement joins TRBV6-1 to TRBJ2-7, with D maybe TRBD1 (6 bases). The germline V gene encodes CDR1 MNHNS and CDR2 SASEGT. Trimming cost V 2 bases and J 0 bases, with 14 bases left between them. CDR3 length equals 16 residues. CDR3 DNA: TGTGCCAGCAGTGAATTATCCAGGGGTAGCTCCTACGAGCAGTACTTC. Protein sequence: CASSELSRGSSYEQYF.

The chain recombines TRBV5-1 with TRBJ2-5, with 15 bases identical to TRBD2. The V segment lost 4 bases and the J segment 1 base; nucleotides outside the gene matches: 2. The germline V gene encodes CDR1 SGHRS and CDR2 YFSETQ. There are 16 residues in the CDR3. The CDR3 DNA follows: TGCGCCAGCAGCCCGGGACTAGCGGGGGGCCAAGAGACCCAGTACTTC. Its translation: CASSPGLAGGQETQYF.

CDR3 nucleotide sequence: TGTGCCTGGAGTGGATACATCCTTCACGAGCAGTACTTC. Translating it yields CAWSGYILHEQYF. The V gene is TRBV30, the J gene TRBJ2-7; D gene unclear. The CDR3 has 13 amino acids. The germline V gene has CDR1 GTSNPN and CDR2 SVGIG (reference sequence). The V and J ends lost 1 base and 5 bases respectively, with 12 bases between them.

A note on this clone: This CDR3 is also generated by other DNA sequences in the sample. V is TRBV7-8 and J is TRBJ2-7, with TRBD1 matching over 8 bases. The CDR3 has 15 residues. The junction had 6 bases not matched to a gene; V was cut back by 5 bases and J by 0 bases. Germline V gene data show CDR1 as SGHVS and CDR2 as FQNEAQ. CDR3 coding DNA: TGTGCCAGCAGCCCAGGACAGGGAAACTCCTACGAGCAGTACTTC. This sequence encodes CASSPGQGNSYEQYF.

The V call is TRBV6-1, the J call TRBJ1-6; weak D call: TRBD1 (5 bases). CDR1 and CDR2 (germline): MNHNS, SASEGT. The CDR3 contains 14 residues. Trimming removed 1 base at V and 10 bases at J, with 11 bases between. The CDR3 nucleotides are TGTGCCAGCAGTGAAGGCAGGGTCGGATCACCCCTCCACTTT. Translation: CASSEGRVGSPLHF.

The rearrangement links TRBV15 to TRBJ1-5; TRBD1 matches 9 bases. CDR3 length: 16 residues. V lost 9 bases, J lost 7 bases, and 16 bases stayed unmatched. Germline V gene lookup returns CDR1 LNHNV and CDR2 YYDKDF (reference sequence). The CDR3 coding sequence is TGTGCCACGGGCCGGGACAGGGATGGGGAATGGCAGCCCCAGCATTTT. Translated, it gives CATGRDRDGEWQPQHF.

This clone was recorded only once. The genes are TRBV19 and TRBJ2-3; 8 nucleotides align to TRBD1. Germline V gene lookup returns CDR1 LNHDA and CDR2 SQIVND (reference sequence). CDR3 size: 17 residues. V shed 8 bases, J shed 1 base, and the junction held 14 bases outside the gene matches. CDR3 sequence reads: CASPDRACWGCTDTQYF. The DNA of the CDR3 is TGTGCCAGTCCGGACAGGGCTTGTTGGGGGTGCACAGATACGCAGTATTTT.

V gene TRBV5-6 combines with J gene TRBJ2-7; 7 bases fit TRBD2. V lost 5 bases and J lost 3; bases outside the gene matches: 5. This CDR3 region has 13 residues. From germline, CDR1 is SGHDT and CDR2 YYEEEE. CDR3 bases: TGTGCCAGCAGGAGCGGGATTGGCTACGAGCAGTACTTC. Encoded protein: CASRSGIGYEQYF.

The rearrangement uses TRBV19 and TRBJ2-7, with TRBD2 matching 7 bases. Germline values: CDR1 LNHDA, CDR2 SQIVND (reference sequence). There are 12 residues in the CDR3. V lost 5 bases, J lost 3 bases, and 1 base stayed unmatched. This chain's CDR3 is CASSVAGYEQYF. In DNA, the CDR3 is TGTGCCAGTAGTGTAGCGGGCTACGAGCAGTACTTC.

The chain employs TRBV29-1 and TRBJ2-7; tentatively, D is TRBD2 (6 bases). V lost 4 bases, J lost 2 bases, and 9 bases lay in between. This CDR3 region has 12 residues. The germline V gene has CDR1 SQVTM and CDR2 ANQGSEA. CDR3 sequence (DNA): TGCAGCGTTGCTGCGGGGCCCTACGAGCAGTACTTC. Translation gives CSVAAGPYEQYF.

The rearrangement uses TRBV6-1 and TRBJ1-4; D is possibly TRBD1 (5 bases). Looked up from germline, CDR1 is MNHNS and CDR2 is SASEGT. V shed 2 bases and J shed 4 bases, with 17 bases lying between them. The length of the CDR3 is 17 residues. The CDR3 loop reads CASSESPPGGYNEKLFF. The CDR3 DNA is TGTGCCAGCAGTGAATCCCCGCCGGGGGGGTATAATGAAAAACTGTTTTTT.

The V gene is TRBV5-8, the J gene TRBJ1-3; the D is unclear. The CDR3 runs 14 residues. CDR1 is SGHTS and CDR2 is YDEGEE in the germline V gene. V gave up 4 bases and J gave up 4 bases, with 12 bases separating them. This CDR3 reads CASSPDSRGNTIYF. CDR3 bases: TGTGCCAGCAGCCCCGATTCGAGGGGAAACACCATATATTTT.

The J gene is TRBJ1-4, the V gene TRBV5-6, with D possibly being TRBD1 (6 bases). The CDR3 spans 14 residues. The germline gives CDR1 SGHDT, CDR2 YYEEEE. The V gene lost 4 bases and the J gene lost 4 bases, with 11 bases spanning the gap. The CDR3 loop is CASSQDRYNEKLFF. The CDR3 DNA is TGTGCCAGCAGCCAGGACAGATATAATGAAAAACTGTTTTTT.

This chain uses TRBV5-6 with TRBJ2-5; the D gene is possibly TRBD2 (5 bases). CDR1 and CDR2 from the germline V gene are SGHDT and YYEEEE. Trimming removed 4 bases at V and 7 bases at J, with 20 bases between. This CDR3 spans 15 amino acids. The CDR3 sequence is CASSGERVYEGTQYF. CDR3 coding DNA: TGTGCCAGCAGCGGGGAGAGGGTCTACGAGGGGACCCAGTACTTC.

CDR3 sequence reads: CSASLSNEQFF. CDR3 nucleotide sequence: TGCAGTGCTTCCTTGTCCAATGAGCAGTTCTTC. The J gene is TRBJ2-1, the V gene TRBV20-1; D remains unclear. There are 11 residues in the CDR3. The V gene lost 5 bases and the J gene lost 6 bases, with 8 bases spanning the gap. Per the germline V gene, CDR1 is DFQATT and CDR2 is SNEGSKA (reference sequence).

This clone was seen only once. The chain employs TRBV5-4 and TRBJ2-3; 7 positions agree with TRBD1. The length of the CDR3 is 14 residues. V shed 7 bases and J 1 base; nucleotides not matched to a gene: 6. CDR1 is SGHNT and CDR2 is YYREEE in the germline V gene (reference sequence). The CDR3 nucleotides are TGTGCCAGCCGCCGACAGGGACGCACAGATACGCAGTATTTT. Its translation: CASRRQGRTDTQYF.

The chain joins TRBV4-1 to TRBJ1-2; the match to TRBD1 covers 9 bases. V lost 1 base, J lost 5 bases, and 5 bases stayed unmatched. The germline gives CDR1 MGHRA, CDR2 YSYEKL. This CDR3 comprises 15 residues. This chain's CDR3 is CASSQAGQGGYGYTF. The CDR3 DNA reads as TGCGCCAGCAGCCAAGCGGGACAGGGCGGGTATGGCTACACCTTC.

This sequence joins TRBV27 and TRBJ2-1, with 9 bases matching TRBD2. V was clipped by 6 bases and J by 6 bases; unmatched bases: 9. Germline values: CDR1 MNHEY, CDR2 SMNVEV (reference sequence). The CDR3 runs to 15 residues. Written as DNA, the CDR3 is TGTGCCAGCAGGACCTTAGCGGGAGCACTCAATGAGCAGTTCTTC. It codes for CASRTLAGALNEQFF.

In nucleotides, the CDR3 is TGTGCCAGTAGTATCCAGGGGACCTTGAATCAGCCCCAGCATTTT. This codes for CASSIQGTLNQPQHF. The chain carries TRBV19 and TRBJ1-5; D might be TRBD1 (6 bases). The CDR3 runs to 15 residues. Between the trimmed V and J ends, which lost 3 bases and 4 bases, there was a span of 13 bases. CDR1 is LNHDA, CDR2 SQIVND, per germline (reference sequence).

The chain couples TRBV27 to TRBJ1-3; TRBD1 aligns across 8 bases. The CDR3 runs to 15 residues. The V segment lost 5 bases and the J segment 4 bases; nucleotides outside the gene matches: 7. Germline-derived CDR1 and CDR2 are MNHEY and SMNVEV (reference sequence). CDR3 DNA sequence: TGTGCCAGCAGTCCTGGACAGGGCGCCGGAAACACCATATATTTT. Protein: CASSPGQGAGNTIYF.

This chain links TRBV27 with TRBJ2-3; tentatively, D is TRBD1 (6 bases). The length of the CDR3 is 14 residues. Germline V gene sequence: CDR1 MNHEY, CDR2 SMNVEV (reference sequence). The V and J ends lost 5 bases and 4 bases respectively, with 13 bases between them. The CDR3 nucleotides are TGTGCCAGCAGTACATCAGGGGCCGCAGATACGCAGTATTTT. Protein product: CASSTSGAADTQYF.

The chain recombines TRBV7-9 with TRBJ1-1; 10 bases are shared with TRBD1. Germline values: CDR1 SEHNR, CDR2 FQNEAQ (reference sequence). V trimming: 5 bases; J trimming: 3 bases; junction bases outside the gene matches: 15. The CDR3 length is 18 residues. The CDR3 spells CASSTRDRGRAGDTEAFF. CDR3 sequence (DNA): TGTGCCAGCAGCACCAGGGACAGGGGTCGCGCGGGGGACACTGAAGCTTTCTTT.